This T cell receptor (beta chain) was captured by sequencing in a study of molecular identifiers for immune sequencing clone quantification. The CDR3 sequence is 15 residues long. The V and J ends lost 0 bases and 3 bases, in that order; junction bases with no gene match: 4. Germline V lookup: CDR1 SGDLS, CDR2 YYNGEE. The table lists this clonotype with a few counts. TCRdb processed the PCR reads anew with MiXCR; each CDR3 protein has one entry. The data show approximately 500,000 distinct CDR3 sequences, 20% to 25% seen once. J is TRBJ2-7 and V is TRBV9, with TRBD1 identical over 9 bases. Sequencing used naive CD8+ T cells from blood, with Jurkat cell RNA spiked in. Indicated subset: FACS-sorted CD8+CD4-CCR7+CD45RA+ naive T cells. This receptor was taken from a human donor in good health. Some libraries in this study had Jurkat cell RNA spiked in. This CDR3 is CASSVGDRDIYEQYF. As DNA, the CDR3 is TGTGCCAGCAGCGTAGGGGACAGGGACATCTACGAGCAGTACTTC.